This T cell receptor (beta chain) comes out of a study of shared clonotypes between healthy human individuals. Study-level points and caveats: Sampling covered nothing but blood. Tissue TCR repertoires likely differ from those found in blood. Generally, naive subsets (rather than memory subsets) showed larger estimated richness.

Here immunoSEQ multiplex PCR was the method, and the copy in TCRdb shows in-frame clones only, minus some. The table includes 2 million to 2.5 million clones, around 93% detected once. With respect to this clone: Its antigen is not identified.

Those who donated were healthy HIV-negative adults, with no recent acute infections or vaccinations reported. From germline, CDR1 is MNHNS and CDR2 SASEGT. The CDR3 loop spans 15 amino acids. J lost 0 bases, V lost 7 bases, and 4 bases had no gene match. The chain combines TRBV6-1 with TRBJ2-3; TRBD2 matches at 10 bases. The source material was naive CD4+ T cells from PBMCs. Subset of the sample: CD45RA+ positively selected. The clonotype comes from a man aged 18 to 35 in good health. Some clones in this sample may be carry-over from other donors' samples. The CDR3 reads CASKGLAVSTDTQYF. Here the CDR3 DNA reads TGTGCCAGCAAAGGACTAGCGGTTAGCACAGATACGCAGTATTTT.